This T cell receptor beta chain stems from a study of blood T cell repertoires in COVID-19. About the study: In each case, the material was cDNA or gDNA derived from T cells, B-cell-depleted T cells, or PBMCs.

As originally analysed: Estimated nucleated cell counts came from reference gene primer amplification. Sequencing was performed with immunoSEQ multiplex PCR; in TCRdb, only in-frame clones are kept and a portion is missing. V, J and clone size are those of that table, while D and trimming were read from the DNA. The sample includes approximately 110,000 clones, 80% to 90% of them seen just once. The sequence derives from a woman in her 50s with acute or convalescent COVID-19. The source material was peripheral blood.

CDR3 bases: TGTGCCAGCAGCTTTACAGGGGGACATGGCTACACCTTC. Its protein product is CASSFTGGHGYTF. This chain links TRBV5-4 with TRBJ1-2; 8 bases match TRBD1. Unmatched junction bases numbered 3, after V lost 2 bases and J lost 6 bases. The germline V gene encodes CDR1 SGHNT and CDR2 YYREEE (reference sequence). The CDR3 is 13 residues long.